The T cell receptor beta chain described here comes from a study of blood T cell repertoires in COVID-19. Looking at the study overall: Sample material is recorded as cDNA or gDNA derived from T cells, B-cell-depleted T cells, or PBMCs.

Per the original data handling: Quantification of nucleated cells was approximated via reference gene primer amplification. Profiled with immunoSEQ multiplex PCR; TCRdb holds only in-frame clones, not every one. V, J and clone size are those of that table, while D and trimming were read from the DNA. This table holds around 250,000 clones, 75% to 95% found once. Recruitment covered about 25 US areas and drew participants whose ages spanned roughly 18 to 89 years. Cohort allocation depended upon clinical history that participants reported. Germline V gene lookup returns CDR1 GTSNPN and CDR2 SVGIG (reference sequence). The CDR3 loop spans 14 amino acids. J gave up 7 bases and V 1 base, and 8 bases lay outside the gene matches.

The material sequenced was PBMCs or T cells enriched from blood (not recorded which). The sequence came from a man aged 40-55 years who had been exposed to COVID-19. This rearrangement joins TRBV30 to TRBJ1-1, with TRBD1 matching over 8 bases. CDR3 protein: CAWSARTGMFEAFF. The CDR3 DNA is TGTGCCTGGAGTGCTAGGACAGGGATGTTTGAAGCTTTCTTT.